These 15 T cell receptor beta chains came from one sample sequenced in a study of type 1 and type 2 diabetes patients. Genomic DNA was the PCR template. The TCR beta CDR3 region was amplified using 30 forward and 13 reverse primers. TCRdb passed the multiplex PCR reads through MiXCR, listing each CDR3 protein once. This sample has a few hundred thousand distinct CDR3 sequences, with more than 45% found just once. The sequencing input was peripheral blood mononuclear cells (PBMCs). The receptor source for this set is a man younger than 30 with type 2 diabetes.

This clonotype turned up a few times. This rearrangement joins TRBV14 to TRBJ2-1, with D possibly matching TRBD1 (6 bases). Germline V lookup: CDR1 SGHDN, CDR2 FVKESK. V lost 1 base, J lost 0 bases, and 16 bases lay in between. CDR3 length: 18 amino acids. The CDR3 reads CASSQVRQGSLSYNEQFF. In DNA, the CDR3 is TGTGCCAGCAGCCAAGTGCGGCAGGGGTCCCTCTCCTACAATGAGCAGTTCTTC.

Notes on this clonotype: The CDR3 end shows no conserved phenylalanine or tryptophan, and so a read error is likely. The chain carries TRBV29-1 and TRBJ1-1; D gene unclear. The CDR3 contains 14 residues. Germline V gene data show CDR1 as SQVTM and CDR2 as ANQGSEA. The CDR3 DNA reads as TGCAGCGTGGCAGAGGGCGCGCTGAGAACTGGAGCTTTCCTT. This encodes CSVAEGALRTGAFL.

V gene TRBV5-1 combines with J gene TRBJ2-3, with 10 bases lining up with TRBD2. Germline V gene lookup returns CDR1 SGHRS and CDR2 YFSETQ. This CDR3 contains 14 residues. V shed 6 bases and J 4 bases; nucleotides not matched to a gene: 5. DNA of the CDR3: TGCGCCAGCACCATAGCGGGAGGTGCAGATACGCAGTATTTT. Amino acids: CASTIAGGADTQYF.

V and J are TRBV13 and TRBJ2-5; 14 bases match TRBD2. Per the germline V gene, CDR1 is PRHDT and CDR2 is FYEKMQ (reference sequence). The CDR3 covers 18 residues. Germline trimming cut 5 bases from V and 1 base from J; bases unmatched to any gene: 9. In DNA, the CDR3 is TGTGCCAGCAGCATACCGGGACTAGCGGGGGCGGTCCAAGAGACCCAGTACTTC. It yields the protein CASSIPGLAGAVQETQYF.

The chain recombines TRBV29-1 with TRBJ1-1, with D uncertain. Trimming left V 1 base short and J 10 bases short, with 7 bases between. This CDR3 contains 10 residues. The germline gives CDR1 SQVTM, CDR2 ANQGSEA. The DNA for the CDR3 is TGCAGCGTTGAAGGCAGCCCAGCTTTCTTT. Its protein product is CSVEGSPAFF.

The rearrangement uses TRBV12-3 or TRBV12-4 and TRBJ1-6, with 7 positions matching TRBD1. There are 17 residues in the CDR3. The ends lost 2 bases at V and 7 bases at J; junction bases unmatched: 11. The CDR3: CASSLYSQGQKNSPLHF. CDR3 DNA sequence: TGTGCCAGCAGTTTATACTCTCAGGGACAGAAAAATTCACCCCTCCACTTT.

V gene TRBV4-1 combines with J gene TRBJ2-5, with a tentative D call TRBD1 (6 bases). From germline, CDR1 is MGHRA and CDR2 YSYEKL. The germline V and J ends were trimmed by 6 bases and 5 bases, with 13 bases remaining between them. The CDR3 consists of 13 residues. In DNA, the CDR3 is TGCGCCAGCAGTGAGCAGGGGTTGGAGACCCAGTACTTC. It translates to CASSEQGLETQYF.

As regards this clonotype: A much larger clone is a single base away; this may be a read error. The V call is TRBV7-6, the J call TRBJ1-1; TRBD1 is a possible D gene (6 bases). Trimming left V 7 bases short and J 1 base short, with 10 bases between. The CDR3 is 13 residues long. Germline loops: CDR1 SGHVS, CDR2 FNYEAQ. This CDR3 reads CASTKTGNTEAFF. CDR3 nucleotides: TGTGCCAGCACCAAGACAGGGAACACTGAAGCTTTCTTT.

The rearrangement uses TRBV6-5 and TRBJ2-7, with a weak D call TRBD1 (5 bases). CDR3 size: 14 residues. V gave up 5 bases and J gave up 2 bases, with 13 bases separating them. The germline V gene has CDR1 MNHEY and CDR2 SVGAGI. The CDR3: CASSALGQTYEQYF. CDR3 nucleotides: TGTGCCAGCAGTGCCTTGGGGCAAACCTACGAGCAGTACTTC.

This chain joins TRBV7-3 and TRBJ2-1, with 14 bases matching TRBD2. J gave up 8 bases and V 2 bases, and 8 bases lay outside the gene matches. This CDR3 has 17 residues. Germline values: CDR1 SGHTA, CDR2 FQGTGA. The CDR3 reads CASSLDGTSGSRDEQFF. CDR3 coding DNA: TGTGCCAGCAGCTTAGATGGGACTAGCGGGAGTAGGGATGAGCAGTTCTTC.

The rearrangement uses TRBV24-1 and TRBJ2-3; 9 bases are a match to TRBD1. This CDR3 has 12 amino acids. Germline V gene sequence: CDR1 KGHDR, CDR2 SFDVKD. The ends lost 4 bases at V and 14 bases at J; junction bases unmatched: 6. The CDR3 sequence: CATSDAGTGTYF. The CDR3 coding sequence is TGTGCCACCAGTGACGCCGGGACAGGGACGTATTTT.

In its sample, this clonotype was seen a few times. The gene calls are TRBV27 and TRBJ2-7; D may be TRBD2 (6 bases). This CDR3 has 14 amino acids. Trimming removed 2 bases at V and 2 bases at J, with 10 bases between. Germline CDR1 and CDR2: MNHEY and SMNVEV (reference sequence). The CDR3 sequence is CASSLRLGTYEQYF. The DNA for the CDR3 is TGTGCCAGCAGTTTAAGACTAGGGACCTACGAGCAGTACTTC.

This clonotype was recorded a few times. J is TRBJ2-7 and V is TRBV12-3 or TRBV12-4; D unresolved. The CDR3 extends over 13 amino acids. The V and J ends lost 5 bases and 1 base respectively, with 9 bases between them. The CDR3 coding sequence is TGTGCCAGCAGTCCTCCTTATTCCTACGAGCAGTACTTC. Protein product: CASSPPYSYEQYF.

The rearrangement joins TRBV5-1 to TRBJ2-5; D is possibly TRBD2 (5 bases). V lost 4 bases, J lost 0 bases, and 7 bases lay in between. This CDR3 is built from 13 residues. CDR1 SGHRS and CDR2 YFSETQ come from the germline V gene. The CDR3 here is CASSEGNQETQYF. As DNA, the CDR3 is TGCGCCAGCAGCGAGGGTAACCAAGAGACCCAGTACTTC.

The V gene is TRBV10-3, the J gene TRBJ1-6; D unresolved. Germline V lookup: CDR1 ENHRY, CDR2 SYGVKD. The CDR3 has 15 amino acids. V dropped 5 bases and J dropped 0 bases, with 8 bases sitting between them. The CDR3 nucleotides read TGTGCCATCAGTCAAGGGAGCTCCTATAATTCACCCCTCCACTTT. As protein: CAISQGSSYNSPLHF.